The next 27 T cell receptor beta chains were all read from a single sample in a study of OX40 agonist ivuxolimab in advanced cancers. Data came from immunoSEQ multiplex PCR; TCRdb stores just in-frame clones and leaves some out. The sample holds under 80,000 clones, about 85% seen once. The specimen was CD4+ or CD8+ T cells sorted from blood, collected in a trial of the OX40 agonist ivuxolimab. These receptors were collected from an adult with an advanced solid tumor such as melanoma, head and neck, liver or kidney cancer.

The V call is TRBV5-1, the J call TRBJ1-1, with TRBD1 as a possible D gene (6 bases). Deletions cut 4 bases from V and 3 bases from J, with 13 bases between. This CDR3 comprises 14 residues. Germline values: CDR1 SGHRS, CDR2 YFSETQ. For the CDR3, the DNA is TGCGCCAGCAGCGGATCGACAGGTCACACTGAAGCTTTCTTT. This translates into CASSGSTGHTEAFF.

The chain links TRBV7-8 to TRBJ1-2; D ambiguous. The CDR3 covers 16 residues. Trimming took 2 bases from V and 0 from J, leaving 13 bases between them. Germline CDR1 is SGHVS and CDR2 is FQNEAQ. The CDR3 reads CASSLRGLPSNYGYTF. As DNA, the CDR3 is TGTGCCAGCAGCTTAAGAGGGTTGCCATCTAACTATGGCTACACCTTC.

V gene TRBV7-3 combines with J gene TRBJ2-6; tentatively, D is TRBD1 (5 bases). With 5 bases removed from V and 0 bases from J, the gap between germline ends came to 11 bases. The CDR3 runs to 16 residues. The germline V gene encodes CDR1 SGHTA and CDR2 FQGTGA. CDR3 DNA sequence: TGTGCCAGCAGCAAATGGACAAGCTCTGGGGCCAACGTCCTGACTTTC. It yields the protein CASSKWTSSGANVLTF.

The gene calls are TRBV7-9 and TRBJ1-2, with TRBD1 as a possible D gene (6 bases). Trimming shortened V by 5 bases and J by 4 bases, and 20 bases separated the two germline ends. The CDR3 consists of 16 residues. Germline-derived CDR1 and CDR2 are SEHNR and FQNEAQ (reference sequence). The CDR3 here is CASSRGRAGDPYGYTF. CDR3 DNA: TGTGCCAGCAGCCGGGGGCGGGCAGGGGATCCCTATGGCTACACCTTC.

CDR3 loop: CASNQGYEETQYF. CDR3 sequence (DNA): TGTGCCAGCAATCAGGGTTATGAAGAGACCCAGTACTTC. The chain couples TRBV2 to TRBJ2-5; tentatively, D is TRBD1 (5 bases). V was cut by 7 bases and J by 3 bases, with 12 bases left in between. CDR3 length equals 13 residues. Germline values: CDR1 SNHLY, CDR2 FYNNEI.

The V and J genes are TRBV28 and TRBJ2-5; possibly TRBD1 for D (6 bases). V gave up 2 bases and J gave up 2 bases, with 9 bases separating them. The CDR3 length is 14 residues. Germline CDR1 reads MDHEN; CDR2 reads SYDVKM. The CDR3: CASSLPGTQETQYF. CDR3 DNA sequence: TGTGCCAGCAGTTTACCCGGGACACAAGAGACCCAGTACTTC.

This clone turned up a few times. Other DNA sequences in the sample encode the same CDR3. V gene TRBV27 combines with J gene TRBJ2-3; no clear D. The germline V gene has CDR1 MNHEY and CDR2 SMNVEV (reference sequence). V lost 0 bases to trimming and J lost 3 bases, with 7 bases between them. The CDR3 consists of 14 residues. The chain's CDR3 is CASSLSASTDTQYF. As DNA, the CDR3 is TGTGCCAGCAGTTTATCGGCCTCTACAGATACGCAGTATTTT.

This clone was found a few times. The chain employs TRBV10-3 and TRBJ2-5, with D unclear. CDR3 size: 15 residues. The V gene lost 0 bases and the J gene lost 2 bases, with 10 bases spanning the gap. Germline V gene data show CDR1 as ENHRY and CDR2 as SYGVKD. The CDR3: CAISESRAEQETQYF. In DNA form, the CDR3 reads TGTGCCATCAGTGAGTCCAGAGCAGAACAAGAGACCCAGTACTTC.

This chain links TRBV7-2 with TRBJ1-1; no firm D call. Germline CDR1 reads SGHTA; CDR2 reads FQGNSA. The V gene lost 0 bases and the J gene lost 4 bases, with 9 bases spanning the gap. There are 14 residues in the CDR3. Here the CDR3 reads CASSLAPGITEAFF. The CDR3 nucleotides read TGTGCCAGCAGCTTAGCGCCGGGGATCACTGAAGCTTTCTTT.

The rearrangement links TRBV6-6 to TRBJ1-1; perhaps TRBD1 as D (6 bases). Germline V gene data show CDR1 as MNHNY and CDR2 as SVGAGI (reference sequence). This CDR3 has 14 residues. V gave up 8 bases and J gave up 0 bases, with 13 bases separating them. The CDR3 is CASSDSRMNTEAFF. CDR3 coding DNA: TGTGCCAGCTCGGACAGTAGAATGAACACTGAAGCTTTCTTT.

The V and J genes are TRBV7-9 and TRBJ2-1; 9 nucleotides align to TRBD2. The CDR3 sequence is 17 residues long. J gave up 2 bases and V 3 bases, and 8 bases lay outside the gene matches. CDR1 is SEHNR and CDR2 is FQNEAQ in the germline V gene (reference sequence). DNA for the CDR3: TGTGCCAGCAGCTTGACCGCGGGAGGGCCCGCCTACAATGAGCAGTTCTTC. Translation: CASSLTAGGPAYNEQFF.

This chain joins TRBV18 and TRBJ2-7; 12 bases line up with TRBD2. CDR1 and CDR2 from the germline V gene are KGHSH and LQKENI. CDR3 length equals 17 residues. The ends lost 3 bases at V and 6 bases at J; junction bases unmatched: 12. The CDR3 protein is CASSPQRLAGAGGEQYF. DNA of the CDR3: TGTGCCAGCTCACCGCAACGACTAGCGGGAGCGGGGGGCGAGCAGTACTTC. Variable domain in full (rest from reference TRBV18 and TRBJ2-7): NAGVMQNPRHLVRRRGQEARLRCSPMKGHSHVYWYRQLPEEGLKFMVYLQKENIIDESGMPKERFSAEFPKEGPSILRIQQVVRGDSAAYFCASSPQRLAGAGGEQYFGPGTRLTVT.

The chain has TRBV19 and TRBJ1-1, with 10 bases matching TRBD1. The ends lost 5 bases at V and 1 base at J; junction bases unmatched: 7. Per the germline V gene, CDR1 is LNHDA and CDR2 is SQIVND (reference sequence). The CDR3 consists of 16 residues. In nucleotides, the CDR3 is TGTGCCAGTAGTCCTGACAGGGGGCTAAGGAACACTGAAGCTTTCTTT. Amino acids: CASSPDRGLRNTEAFF.

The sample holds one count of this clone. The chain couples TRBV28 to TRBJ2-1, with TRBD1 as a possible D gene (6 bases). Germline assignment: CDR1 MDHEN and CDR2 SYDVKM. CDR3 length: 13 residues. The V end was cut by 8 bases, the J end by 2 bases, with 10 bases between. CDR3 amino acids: CASQGSPYNEQFF. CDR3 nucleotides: TGTGCCAGCCAGGGGTCCCCCTACAATGAGCAGTTCTTC. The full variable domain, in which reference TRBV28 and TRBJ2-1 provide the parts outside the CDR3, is DVKVTQSSRYLVKRTGEKVFLECVQDMDHENMFWYRQDPGLGLRLIYFSYDVKMKEKGDIPEGYSVSREKKERFSLILESASTNQTSMYLCASQGSPYNEQFFGPGTRLTVL.

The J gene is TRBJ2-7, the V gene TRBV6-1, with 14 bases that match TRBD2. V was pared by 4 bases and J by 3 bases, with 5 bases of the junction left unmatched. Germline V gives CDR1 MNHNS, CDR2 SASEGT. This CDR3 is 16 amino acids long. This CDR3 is CASSAGLAGGHYEQYF. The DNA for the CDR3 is TGTGCCAGCAGTGCCGGACTAGCGGGAGGTCACTACGAGCAGTACTTC.

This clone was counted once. The CDR3 here is CASSAPSGSHEQYF. The CDR3 nucleotides read TGCGCCAGCAGCGCACCTAGCGGGAGTCACGAGCAGTACTTC. The gene calls are TRBV5-1 and TRBJ2-7; 10 positions match TRBD2. Germline CDR1 SGHRS, CDR2 YFSETQ. V lost 4 bases and J lost 5; bases outside the gene matches: 6. The CDR3 is 14 amino acids.

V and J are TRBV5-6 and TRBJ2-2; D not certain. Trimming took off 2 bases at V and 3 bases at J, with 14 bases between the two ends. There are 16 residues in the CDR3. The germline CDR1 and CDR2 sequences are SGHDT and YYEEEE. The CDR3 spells CASSFKSSGYTGELFF. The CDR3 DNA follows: TGTGCCAGCAGCTTTAAATCCTCCGGATACACCGGGGAGCTGTTTTTT.

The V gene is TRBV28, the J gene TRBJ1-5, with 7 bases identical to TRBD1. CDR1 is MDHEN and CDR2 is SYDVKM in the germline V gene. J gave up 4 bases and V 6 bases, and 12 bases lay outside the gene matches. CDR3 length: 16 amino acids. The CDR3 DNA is TGTGCCAGCAGCCCAAGGTGGGCAGGGGGGAATCAGCCCCAGCATTTT. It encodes CASSPRWAGGNQPQHF. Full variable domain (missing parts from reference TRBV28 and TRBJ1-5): DVKVTQSSRYLVKRTGEKVFLECVQDMDHENMFWYRQDPGLGLRLIYFSYDVKMKEKGDIPEGYSVSREKKERFSLILESASTNQTSMYLCASSPRWAGGNQPQHFGDGTRLSIL.

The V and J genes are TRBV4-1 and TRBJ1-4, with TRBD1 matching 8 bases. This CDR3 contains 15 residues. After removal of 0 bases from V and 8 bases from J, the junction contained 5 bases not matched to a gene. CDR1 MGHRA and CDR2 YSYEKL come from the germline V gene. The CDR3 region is CASSQDRGRLEKLFF. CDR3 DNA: TGCGCCAGCAGCCAAGACAGGGGGCGCTTAGAAAAACTGTTTTTT.

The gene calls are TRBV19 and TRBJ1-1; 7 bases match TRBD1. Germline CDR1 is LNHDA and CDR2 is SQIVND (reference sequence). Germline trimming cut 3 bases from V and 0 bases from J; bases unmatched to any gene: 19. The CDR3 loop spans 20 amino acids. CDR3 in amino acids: CASSMGSGGGLSFMNTEAFF. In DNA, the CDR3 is TGTGCCAGTAGTATGGGTTCAGGGGGAGGCCTCTCCTTTATGAACACTGAAGCTTTCTTT.

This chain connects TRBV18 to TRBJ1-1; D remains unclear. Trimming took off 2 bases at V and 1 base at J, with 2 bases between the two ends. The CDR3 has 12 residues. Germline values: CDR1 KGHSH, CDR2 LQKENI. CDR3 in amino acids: CASSPENTEAFF. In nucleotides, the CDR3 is TGTGCCAGCTCACCAGAGAACACTGAAGCTTTCTTT.

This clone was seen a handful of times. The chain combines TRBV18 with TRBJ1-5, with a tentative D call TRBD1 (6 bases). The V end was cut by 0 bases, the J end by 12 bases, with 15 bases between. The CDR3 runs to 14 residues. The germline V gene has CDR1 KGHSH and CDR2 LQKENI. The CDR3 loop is CASSPPGTPEIQHF. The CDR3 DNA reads TGTGCCAGCTCACCACCCGGGACACCAGAGATCCAGCATTTT. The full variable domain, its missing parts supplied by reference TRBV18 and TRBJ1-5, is NAGVMQNPRHLVRRRGQEARLRCSPMKGHSHVYWYRQLPEEGLKFMVYLQKENIIDESGMPKERFSAEFPKEGPSILRIQQVVRGDSAAYFCASSPPGTPEIQHFGDGTRLSIL.

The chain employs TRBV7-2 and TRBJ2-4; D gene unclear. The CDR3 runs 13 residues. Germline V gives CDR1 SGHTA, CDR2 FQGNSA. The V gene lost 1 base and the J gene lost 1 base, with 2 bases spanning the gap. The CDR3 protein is CASSLGAKNIQYF. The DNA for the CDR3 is TGTGCCAGCAGCTTAGGGGCCAAAAACATTCAGTACTTC.

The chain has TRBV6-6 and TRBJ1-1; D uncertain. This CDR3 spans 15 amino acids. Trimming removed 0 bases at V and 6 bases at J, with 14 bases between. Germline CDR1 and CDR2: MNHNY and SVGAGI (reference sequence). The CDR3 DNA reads TGTGCCAGCAGTTACTCGTCACTATCGGTCGCTGAAGCTTTCTTT. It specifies CASSYSSLSVAEAFF.

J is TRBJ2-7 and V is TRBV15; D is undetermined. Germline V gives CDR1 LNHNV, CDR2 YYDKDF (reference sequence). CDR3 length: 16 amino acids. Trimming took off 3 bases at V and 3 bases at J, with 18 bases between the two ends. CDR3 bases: TGTGCCACCAGCAGGGCGCTTTCGGGCATATACTACGAGCAGTACTTC. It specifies CATSRALSGIYYEQYF. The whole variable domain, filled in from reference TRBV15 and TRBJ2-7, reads DAMVIQNPRYQVTQFGKPVTLSCSQTLNHNVMYWYQQKSSQAPKLLFHYYDKDFNNEADTPDNFQSRRPNTSFCFLDIRSPGLGDTAMYLCATSRALSGIYYEQYFGPGTRLTVT.

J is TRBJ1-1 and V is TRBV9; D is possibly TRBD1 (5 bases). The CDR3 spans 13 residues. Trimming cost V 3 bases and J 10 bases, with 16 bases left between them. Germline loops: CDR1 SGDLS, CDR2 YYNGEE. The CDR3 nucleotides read TGTGCCAGCAGCGAGGAGGCCCGGGGCTCAGCTTTCTTT. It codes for CASSEEARGSAFF.

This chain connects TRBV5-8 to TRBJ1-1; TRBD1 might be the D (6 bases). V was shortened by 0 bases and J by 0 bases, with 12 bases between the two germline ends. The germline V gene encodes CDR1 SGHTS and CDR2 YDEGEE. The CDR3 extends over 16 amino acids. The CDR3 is CASSLDPGALNTEAFF. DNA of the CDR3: TGTGCCAGCAGCTTGGACCCGGGGGCACTGAACACTGAAGCTTTCTTT.